This entry lists 32 T cell receptor beta chains sequenced from one sample in a study of T-cell reconstitution after alpha-beta-depleted transplantation in children (dated by TCRdb to the mid-2010s). The method behind the library was PCR. Sequencing was performed on an Illumina HiSeq 2500. TCR libraries were prepared with molecular barcoding, using unique molecular identifiers to normalize TCRbeta repertoire quantification. In-frame beta chains were kept once TCRdb had trimmed the public reads at Q25 with fastp and called clones with MiXCR. CDR3 protein sequences are deduplicated, and each keeps its most common genes and DNA. The sample table lists a few hundred thousand distinct CDR3 sequences, approximately 9.5% of them with a count of one. The top ten clonotypes cover less than 8% of the sample. Sequences were derived from PBMCs from the stem cell graft donor, sampled from the stem cell graft. These receptors were collected from a human donor who donated a stem cell graft to a child with acute lymphoblastic leukemia.

This clonotype was seen only a few times. The chain recombines TRBV3-1 with TRBJ1-4; D is uncertain. The germline V and J ends were trimmed by 10 bases and 2 bases, with 14 bases remaining between them. There are 14 residues in the CDR3. The germline gives CDR1 LGHDT, CDR2 YNNKEL (reference sequence). This CDR3 is CATSRGWTNEKLFF. In DNA form, the CDR3 reads TGTGCCACGAGTCGGGGTTGGACTAATGAAAAACTGTTTTTT.

V and J are TRBV5-1 and TRBJ2-3; TRBD1 agrees at 7 bases. The CDR3 contains 15 residues. Germline V gene sequence: CDR1 SGHRS, CDR2 YFSETQ. V was clipped by 2 bases and J by 1 base; unmatched bases: 4. CDR3 in DNA: TGCGCCAGCAGCTTCCGAGGGGGCGGCACAGATACGCAGTATTTT. Translated: CASSFRGGGTDTQYF.

This clonotype was observed a handful of times. This sequence joins TRBV7-9 and TRBJ2-2, with D uncertain. Between the trimmed V and J ends, which lost 9 bases and 3 bases, there was a span of 17 bases. The germline gives CDR1 SEHNR, CDR2 FQNEAQ (reference sequence). The CDR3 has 15 residues. CDR3: CASEKGTRDTGELFF. In DNA, the CDR3 is TGTGCCAGTGAAAAGGGCACCAGAGACACCGGGGAGCTGTTTTTT.

V gene TRBV25-1 combines with J gene TRBJ2-5, with 7 nucleotides matching TRBD1. CDR3 length: 15 amino acids. V shed 3 bases, J shed 5 bases, and the junction held 9 bases outside the gene matches. Germline V gives CDR1 MGHDK, CDR2 SYGVNS. CDR3 bases: TGTGCCAGCAGTGAGTCCGGGACAGTGAAGGAGACCCAGTACTTC. Protein product: CASSESGTVKETQYF.

Many counts were recorded for this clonotype. The chain has TRBV20-1 and TRBJ2-5; D might be TRBD1 or TRBD2, each matching 6 bases. Per the germline V gene, CDR1 is DFQATT and CDR2 is SNEGSKA (reference sequence). The CDR3 sequence is 15 residues long. V was pared by 1 base and J by 2 bases, with 14 bases between. The CDR3 nucleotides are TGCAGTGCTAGAGCGGCCCGAGGGGGGCAAGAGACCCAGTACTTC. Protein product: CSARAARGGQETQYF.

This clonotype has just a few counts. The chain is built from TRBV20-1 and TRBJ2-7, with a possible D match to TRBD1 (6 bases). V was shortened by 5 bases and J by 5 bases, with 16 bases between the two germline ends. Per the germline V gene, CDR1 is DFQATT and CDR2 is SNEGSKA (reference sequence). This CDR3 is built from 13 residues. CDR3 in amino acids: CSAPLTGSHEQYF. In nucleotides, the CDR3 is TGCAGTGCTCCCCTTACAGGGAGCCACGAGCAGTACTTC.

On this clonotype: Without the conserved terminal phenylalanine or tryptophan, this CDR3 likely stems from a read error. The gene calls are TRBV7-9 and TRBJ1-4; no clear D. Trimming pared 6 bases from V and 7 bases from J, leaving 12 bases between. The CDR3 totals 13 residues. Germline V gene sequence: CDR1 SEHNR, CDR2 FQNEAQ (reference sequence). CDR3 in amino acids: CASRGWGSEKLFV. CDR3 DNA sequence: TGTGCCAGCAGGGGGTGGGGAAGTGAAAAACTGTTTGTT.

At least ten counts were recorded for this clonotype. V usage is TRBV12-3 or TRBV12-4 and J usage is TRBJ2-7, with 7 nucleotides matching TRBD1. Germline trimming cut 5 bases from V and 3 bases from J; bases unmatched to any gene: 7. This CDR3 spans 14 amino acids. The CDR3 here is CASSRGGQHYEQYF. The CDR3 DNA reads TGTGCCAGCAGTCGAGGGGGACAGCACTACGAGCAGTACTTC.

This clonotype has at least ten counts. This chain links TRBV6-6 with TRBJ2-7, with D unclear. Trimming removed 7 bases at V and 13 bases at J, with 8 bases between. This CDR3 comprises 8 residues. Germline CDR1 MNHNY, CDR2 SVGAGI (reference sequence). The CDR3 here is CASILDYF. In DNA form, the CDR3 reads TGTGCCAGCATTCTCGACTACTTC.

The genes are TRBV5-1 and TRBJ2-2; 9 bases align to TRBD1. Unmatched junction bases numbered 3, after V lost 4 bases and J lost 5 bases. The CDR3 is 14 residues long. CDR1 SGHRS and CDR2 YFSETQ come from the germline V gene. Here the CDR3 reads CASSAGQGTGELFF. CDR3 DNA: TGCGCCAGCAGCGCCGGACAGGGGACCGGGGAGCTGTTTTTT.

This clonotype was counted many times. The chain uses TRBV10-3 and TRBJ2-1; TRBD1 or TRBD2 may be the D gene (6 bases each). Between the trimmed V and J ends, which lost 4 bases and 2 bases, there was a span of 18 bases. Looked up from germline, CDR1 is ENHRY and CDR2 is SYGVKD. This CDR3 is 17 amino acids long. In nucleotides, the CDR3 is TGTGCCATCAGTGGGGGGGCCCAGGGTGGGGCCTACAATGAGCAGTTCTTC. It yields the protein CAISGGAQGGAYNEQFF.

This rearrangement joins TRBV11-2 to TRBJ2-5, with no clear D. CDR1 and CDR2 (germline): SGHAT, FQNNGV. The CDR3 totals 17 residues. Trimming shortened V by 3 bases and J by 5 bases, and 22 bases separated the two germline ends. CDR3 amino acids: CASSFSPPSRQSETQYF. The CDR3 region has the DNA TGTGCCAGCAGCTTTTCCCCGCCCAGTCGACAATCCGAGACCCAGTACTTC.

This clonotype turned up a few times. Written as DNA, the CDR3 is TGTGCCAGCAGTTTTAGTCAGTACACAGATACGCAGTATTTT. This encodes CASSFSQYTDTQYF. The V and J genes are TRBV12-3 or TRBV12-4 and TRBJ2-3, with unresolved D. Trimming removed 3 bases from V and 2 bases from J, with 9 bases in between. This CDR3 is 14 amino acids long.

This clonotype was observed many times. This chain joins TRBV27 and TRBJ1-2; D remains ambiguous. The germline gives CDR1 MNHEY, CDR2 SMNVEV (reference sequence). CDR3 length: 12 residues. With 5 bases removed from V and 5 bases from J, the gap between germline ends came to 9 bases. CDR3 sequence reads: CASSNSWYGYTF. Written as DNA, the CDR3 is TGTGCCAGCAGTAACAGTTGGTATGGCTACACCTTC.

This clonotype was picked up many times. This rearrangement joins TRBV20-1 to TRBJ1-3, with 7 bases that match TRBD1. This CDR3 has 15 amino acids. With V trimmed by 3 bases and J by 2 bases, 7 bases remained unmatched. Germline assignment: CDR1 DFQATT and CDR2 SNEGSKA (reference sequence). CDR3 sequence reads: CSASSYGTAGNTIYF. As DNA, the CDR3 is TGCAGTGCTAGTTCGTATGGGACAGCTGGAAACACCATATATTTT.

This clonotype was seen only a few times. The CDR3 DNA reads TGCGCCAGCAGCTCCGGGAGAGATCAGCCCCAGCATTTT. Protein: CASSSGRDQPQHF. This chain links TRBV5-1 with TRBJ1-5; D gene unclear. The V end lost 3 bases, the J end lost 5 bases, and 9 bases lay between the germline ends. This CDR3 contains 13 residues. Germline CDR1 is SGHRS and CDR2 is YFSETQ.

A note on this clonotype: A read error is possible here, since a much larger clone lies one base away. The chain recombines TRBV20-1 with TRBJ2-1; D is undetermined. The CDR3 spans 13 residues. The ends were cut back, 5 bases at V and 3 bases at J, with 11 bases in the middle. The germline V gene has CDR1 DFQATT and CDR2 SNEGSKA (reference sequence). CDR3 sequence (DNA): TGCAGTGCTTGTTATTCTGACTACAATGAGCAGTTCTTC. Amino acid sequence: CSACYSDYNEQFF.

This clonotype was observed a handful of times. One junction end does not reproduce the germline sequence, and a read error may be involved. The CDR3 is CASSLASLPEQFF. The CDR3 DNA reads as TGTGCCAGCAGCCTAGCATCCCTACCTGAGCAGTTCTTC. The V and J genes are TRBV7-9 and TRBJ2-1; D is possibly TRBD2 (5 bases). Germline V gives CDR1 SEHNR, CDR2 FQNEAQ (reference sequence). The CDR3 contains 13 residues.

This clonotype came up a few times. The rearrangement joins TRBV29-1 to TRBJ1-2, with TRBD1 as a possible D gene (5 bases). V shed 1 base and J shed 4 bases, with 10 bases lying between them. Germline CDR1 SQVTM, CDR2 ANQGSEA. The CDR3 covers 13 residues. CDR3 nucleotide sequence: TGCAGCGTTGAAGGACAGCCGATCTATGGCTACACCTTC. Translation gives CSVEGQPIYGYTF.

J is TRBJ2-1 and V is TRBV7-2; D is unclear. V was pared by 2 bases and J by 4 bases, with 12 bases between. Germline-derived CDR1 and CDR2 are SGHTA and FQGNSA. This CDR3 has 15 residues. CDR3 nucleotides: TGTGCCAGCAGCTTAAGAGGTAGCCTTTACAATGAGCAGTTCTTC. Protein sequence: CASSLRGSLYNEQFF.

The chain joins TRBV10-3 to TRBJ1-5, with D possibly being TRBD1 (5 bases). Trimming removed 10 bases from V and 0 bases from J, with 7 bases in between. Germline V lookup: CDR1 ENHRY, CDR2 SYGVKD. The CDR3 spans 12 residues. The CDR3 loop is CATQGSNQPQHF. The CDR3 bases are TGTGCCACTCAGGGTAGCAATCAGCCCCAGCATTTT.

The chain joins TRBV20-1 to TRBJ2-1, with D perhaps TRBD2 (5 bases). The V end was cut by 6 bases, the J end by 6 bases, with 9 bases between. CDR1 DFQATT and CDR2 SNEGSKA come from the germline V gene (reference sequence). The CDR3 covers 11 residues. The DNA of the CDR3 is TGCAGTGCCCCCCGGGGCAATGAGCAGTTCTTC. This encodes CSAPRGNEQFF.

This clonotype was seen only once. J is TRBJ2-2 and V is TRBV11-2; tentatively, D is TRBD1 (6 bases). The CDR3 spans 18 residues. Germline V gene sequence: CDR1 SGHAT, CDR2 FQNNGV. V was shortened by 3 bases and J by 4 bases, with 21 bases between the two germline ends. The CDR3 sequence: CASSFGPRGSGSTGELFF. As DNA, the CDR3 is TGTGCCAGCAGCTTTGGTCCCAGGGGCTCGGGTAGCACCGGGGAGCTGTTTTTT.

Only a few counts were recorded for this clonotype. The rearrangement uses TRBV3-1 and TRBJ1-2, with 7 bases lining up with TRBD1. The CDR3 runs 14 residues. The V segment lost 4 bases and the J segment 2 bases; nucleotides outside the gene matches: 4. Germline CDR1 and CDR2: LGHDT and YNNKEL (reference sequence). The CDR3: CASSLTTGNYGYTF. In DNA form, the CDR3 reads TGTGCCAGCAGCCTCACGACAGGGAACTATGGCTACACCTTC.

This chain connects TRBV29-1 to TRBJ2-3; TRBD2 matches 8 bases. This CDR3 has 12 amino acids. Germline V gene data show CDR1 as SQVTM and CDR2 as ANQGSEA. The ends lost 4 bases at V and 8 bases at J; junction bases unmatched: 5. The CDR3 DNA follows: TGCAGCGTTGTTAGCGGGGAAGGTACGCAGTATTTT. It is translated as CSVVSGEGTQYF.

The sample holds many counts of this clonotype. The chain carries TRBV29-1 and TRBJ2-7, with 7 bases that match TRBD2. This CDR3 contains 15 residues. Germline V gene data show CDR1 as SQVTM and CDR2 as ANQGSEA. J was trimmed by 3 bases and V by 0 bases; bases with no gene match: 8. In DNA form, the CDR3 reads TGCAGCGTTGAAGATCAAACTAGCGACAACTACGAGCAGTACTTC. Translation: CSVEDQTSDNYEQYF.

The CDR3 sequence is CASSLAAKNIQYF. The CDR3 nucleotides read TGTGCCAGCAGCTTAGCAGCCAAAAACATTCAGTACTTC. V gene TRBV11-2 combines with J gene TRBJ2-4; D remains unclear. CDR1 and CDR2 from the germline V gene are SGHAT and FQNNGV. CDR3 size: 13 residues. Trimming pared 1 base from V and 0 bases from J, leaving 1 base between.

This clonotype was picked up many times. V usage is TRBV24-1 and J usage is TRBJ2-1; 9 positions agree with TRBD2. The germline CDR1 and CDR2 sequences are KGHDR and SFDVKD. The CDR3 has 19 residues. The ends lost 9 bases at V and 0 bases at J; junction bases unmatched: 17. The CDR3 loop reads CATSPGGSGGPSSYNEQFF. The CDR3 region has the DNA TGTGCCACCTCCCCAGGGGGTAGCGGGGGCCCTAGCTCCTACAATGAGCAGTTCTTC.

This clonotype appeared many times. The CDR3 sequence: CASTADGAYEQYF. CDR3 nucleotide sequence: TGTGCCAGCACCGCGGACGGGGCCTACGAGCAGTACTTC. J is TRBJ2-7 and V is TRBV25-1; a possible D gene is TRBD2 (5 bases). V dropped 7 bases and J dropped 2 bases, with 12 bases sitting between them. This CDR3 has 13 amino acids. In germline, CDR1 is MGHDK, CDR2 SYGVNS.

This clonotype came up a few times. The CDR3, as DNA: TGCAGTGCTAGAGGGCTGGGGGGCCTTAACACAGATACGCAGTATTTT. Residues: CSARGLGGLNTDTQYF. The rearrangement uses TRBV20-1 and TRBJ2-3; D is perhaps TRBD1 or TRBD2 (6 bases each). Germline V lookup: CDR1 DFQATT, CDR2 SNEGSKA (reference sequence). The V and J ends lost 1 base and 2 bases respectively, with 16 bases between them. CDR3 length equals 16 residues.

This clonotype was seen at least ten times. The chain links TRBV5-1 to TRBJ2-3; the D call may be TRBD1 or TRBD2 (6 bases each). Per the germline V gene, CDR1 is SGHRS and CDR2 is YFSETQ. Trimming removed 1 base at V and 2 bases at J, with 11 bases between. This CDR3 is built from 15 residues. The CDR3 nucleotides read TGCGCCAGCAGCTTGAACGGGGGCTCCACAGATACGCAGTATTTT. As protein: CASSLNGGSTDTQYF.

The chain recombines TRBV7-2 with TRBJ1-2; D possibly corresponds to TRBD1 (5 bases). Germline values: CDR1 SGHTA, CDR2 FQGNSA. V was cut by 3 bases and J by 4 bases, with 6 bases left in between. There are 12 residues in the CDR3. The CDR3 protein is CASSFQGYGYTF. CDR3 DNA: TGTGCCAGCAGCTTTCAGGGCTATGGCTACACCTTC.